Presented here are 24 T cell receptor beta chains from one specimen sequenced in a study of cytomegalovirus exposure and HLA in healthy donors. It was with 60 Vbeta and 13 Jbeta primers that the PCR ran. The data were produced by immunoSEQ multiplex PCR, yet TCRdb's version contains in-frame clones alone and is incomplete. Of around 140,000 clones detected, around 72% appear once; the ten largest clones hold around 4.2%. Material for sequencing was PBMCs. The source of these receptors is a man aged 50-60 years in good health and CMV-seropositive.

Turning to this clone: Other DNA sequences in this specimen translate into the identical CDR3. The chain links TRBV5-1 to TRBJ2-5, with D possibly being TRBD2 (5 bases). From germline, CDR1 is SGHRS and CDR2 YFSETQ. Trimming shortened V by 0 bases and J by 5 bases, and 11 bases separated the two germline ends. This CDR3 has 14 residues. The CDR3 DNA follows: TGCGCCAGCAGCTTGGTGGCGGGTCCGGAGACCCAGTACTTC. It is translated as CASSLVAGPETQYF.

This clone was detected a few times. DNA for the CDR3: TGTGCCAGCAGCGTAAGACAGGGCATGAACACTGAAGCTTTCTTT. Protein: CASSVRQGMNTEAFF. The chain uses TRBV5-4 and TRBJ1-1; 7 nucleotides align to TRBD1. The length of the CDR3 is 15 residues. The germline CDR1 and CDR2 sequences are SGHNT and YYREEE (reference sequence). V dropped 4 bases and J dropped 0; count of bases not matched to a gene: 6.

The V call is TRBV7-2, the J call TRBJ1-1; 8 bases align to TRBD1. The CDR3 covers 15 residues. V dropped 4 bases and J dropped 0; count of bases not matched to a gene: 4. Looked up from germline, CDR1 is SGHTA and CDR2 is FQGNSA. For the CDR3, the DNA is TGTGCCAGCAGCTCACAGGGGGAGGTGAACACTGAAGCTTTCTTT. Residues: CASSSQGEVNTEAFF.

The chain links TRBV29-1 to TRBJ2-1, with 14 bases lining up with TRBD2. J was trimmed by 7 bases and V by 4 bases; bases with no gene match: 15. CDR1 is SQVTM, CDR2 ANQGSEA, per germline. The CDR3 contains 18 residues. The CDR3 nucleotides read TGCAGCGTTGTCCGGGGACAGGGACTAGCGGGAGCCAGGAATGAGCAGTTCTTC. Protein sequence: CSVVRGQGLAGARNEQFF.

The CDR3 reads CASSRGPAGEKLFF. CDR3 bases: TGTGCCAGCAGCCGGGGTCCGGCGGGTGAAAAACTGTTTTTT. The V and J genes are TRBV5-8 and TRBJ1-4; no reliable D call. This CDR3 is 14 amino acids long. Trimming took off 4 bases at V and 7 bases at J, with 14 bases between the two ends. CDR1 and CDR2 (germline): SGHTS, YDEGEE. Supplemented by reference TRBV5-8 and TRBJ1-4, the full variable domain reads EAGVTQSPTHLIKTRGQQATLRCSPISGHTSVYWYQQALGLGLQFLLWYDEGEERNRGNFPPRFSGRQFPNYSSELNVNALELEDSALYLCASSRGPAGEKLFFGSGTQLSVL.

The chain combines TRBV11-1 with TRBJ2-5; 12 bases line up with TRBD2. CDR1 and CDR2 from the germline V gene are SGHAT and FQDESV (reference sequence). The CDR3 is made up of 16 amino acids. V was clipped by 5 bases and J by 1 base; unmatched bases: 5. The DNA for the CDR3 is TGTGCCAGCAGCGCAGAACTAGCGGGGGGCCAAGAGACCCAGTACTTC. It is translated as CASSAELAGGQETQYF. The full variable domain, rest sourced from reference TRBV11-1 and TRBJ2-5, is EAEVAQSPRYKITEKSQAVAFWCDPISGHATLYWYRQILGQGPELLVQFQDESVVDDSQLPKDRFSAERLKGVDSTLKIQPAELGDSAMYLCASSAELAGGQETQYFGPGTRLLVL.

The chain combines TRBV5-1 with TRBJ1-5; D is unclear. Germline CDR1 and CDR2: SGHRS and YFSETQ. The V gene lost 4 bases and the J gene lost 1 base, with 15 bases spanning the gap. The CDR3 consists of 16 residues. CDR3 coding DNA: TGCGCCAGCAGCCCCGGAGGGTCAGGCAGCAATCAGCCCCAGCATTTT. As protein: CASSPGGSGSNQPQHF.

The V gene is TRBV27, the J gene TRBJ2-7, with D perhaps matching TRBD2 (6 bases). Germline V gene lookup returns CDR1 MNHEY and CDR2 SMNVEV (reference sequence). CDR3 size: 17 residues. The V gene lost 0 bases and the J gene lost 3 bases, with 18 bases spanning the gap. Written as DNA, the CDR3 is TGTGCCAGCAGTTTATCGAGATTGGGGCGGGGTAGCTACGAGCAGTACTTC. This translates into CASSLSRLGRGSYEQYF.

The gene calls are TRBV29-1 and TRBJ2-3; 10 bases line up with TRBD2. CDR3 size: 16 residues. The V segment lost 1 base and the J segment 0 bases; nucleotides outside the gene matches: 4. The germline V gene has CDR1 SQVTM and CDR2 ANQGSEA. The CDR3 here is CSVEAKTSGSTDTQYF. The CDR3 region has the DNA TGCAGCGTTGAAGCAAAGACTAGCGGGAGCACAGATACGCAGTATTTT.

The chain recombines TRBV9 with TRBJ2-7; D gene ambiguous. The germline V gene has CDR1 SGDLS and CDR2 YYNGEE. The CDR3 loop spans 13 amino acids. The V and J ends lost 1 base and 2 bases respectively, with 7 bases between them. CDR3 in amino acids: CASSVPRTYEQYF. CDR3 bases: TGTGCCAGCAGCGTACCCAGAACCTACGAGCAGTACTTC.

The V and J genes are TRBV12-5 and TRBJ2-7, with D possibly matching TRBD1 (6 bases). CDR3 size: 12 residues. Germline loops: CDR1 LGHNT, CDR2 FRNRAP. V gave up 7 bases and J gave up 4 bases, with 11 bases separating them. This CDR3 is CASASRGYEQYF. Here the CDR3 DNA reads TGTGCTAGTGCCTCCAGGGGTTACGAGCAGTACTTC.

V gene TRBV14 combines with J gene TRBJ1-1, with D tentatively TRBD1 (6 bases). The V gene's germline CDR1 is SGHDN and CDR2 FVKESK. The V gene lost 3 bases and the J gene lost 4 bases, with 15 bases spanning the gap. The CDR3 covers 15 residues. The CDR3 sequence: CASSQSTGKVTEAFF. Written as DNA, the CDR3 is TGTGCCAGCAGCCAGAGCACAGGGAAAGTCACTGAAGCTTTCTTT.

This clone is a singleton in its sample. J is TRBJ2-7 and V is TRBV11-2; TRBD1 might be the D (6 bases). Trimming shortened V by 5 bases and J by 6 bases, and 11 bases separated the two germline ends. This CDR3 spans 12 amino acids. Germline CDR1 reads SGHAT; CDR2 reads FQNNGV. In DNA form, the CDR3 reads TGTGCCAGCAGCCCCACAGGGCTCGAGCAGTACTTC. Translation: CASSPTGLEQYF.

V and J are TRBV10-1 and TRBJ2-5; TRBD1 matches at 7 bases. The germline CDR1 and CDR2 sequences are WNHNN and SYGVQD (reference sequence). The CDR3 is made up of 15 amino acids. The V and J ends lost 1 base and 4 bases, in that order; junction bases with no gene match: 6. The CDR3 loop reads CASSELGQERETQYF. Here the CDR3 DNA reads TGCGCCAGCAGTGAGTTAGGACAGGAACGAGAGACCCAGTACTTC.

The V call is TRBV11-3, the J call TRBJ2-1; D might be TRBD2 (7 bases). CDR1 is SGHNT and CDR2 is YENEEA in the germline V gene. Trimming removed 2 bases from V and 1 base from J, with 15 bases in between. CDR3 size: 17 residues. DNA of the CDR3: TGTGCCAGCAGCTTAAGACGGGGGGCCCAATCCTACAATGAGCAGTTCTTC. It codes for CASSLRRGAQSYNEQFF.

This clone has a single count. V is TRBV27 and J is TRBJ2-6, with D possibly being TRBD1 (6 bases). CDR1 is MNHEY, CDR2 SMNVEV, per germline (reference sequence). This CDR3 comprises 15 residues. Trimming shortened V by 4 bases and J by 1 base, and 8 bases separated the two germline ends. CDR3 in amino acids: CASSSRGSGANVLTF. The CDR3 nucleotides read TGTGCCAGCAGTTCCAGGGGATCTGGGGCCAACGTCCTGACTTTC.

The rearrangement joins TRBV6-1 to TRBJ2-7; D unresolved. The CDR3 covers 14 residues. The germline V gene encodes CDR1 MNHNS and CDR2 SASEGT. The V end lost 6 bases, the J end lost 5 bases, and 17 bases lay between the germline ends. As DNA, the CDR3 is TGTGCCAGCAGCTTGAAGACTGAACGCAACGAGCAGTACTTC. Its translation: CASSLKTERNEQYF.

The chain links TRBV5-1 to TRBJ2-4; the D gene is possibly TRBD2 (6 bases). The CDR3 is 14 residues long. Looked up from germline, CDR1 is SGHRS and CDR2 is YFSETQ. V lost 3 bases to trimming and J lost 8 bases, with 15 bases between them. CDR3 DNA: TGCGCCAGCAGCTCGAGACTAGAGAGTGACATTCAGTACTTC. The encoded protein is CASSSRLESDIQYF.

The rearrangement joins TRBV19 to TRBJ1-1; TRBD1 agrees at 7 bases. The CDR3 has 16 residues. The V gene end was trimmed by 1 base and the J gene end by 7 bases; junction bases not matched to a gene: 12. CDR1 and CDR2 from the germline V gene are LNHDA and SQIVND (reference sequence). CDR3 in amino acids: CASSIGDRAPIFEAFF. The DNA of the CDR3 is TGTGCCAGTAGTATAGGAGACAGGGCCCCGATTTTTGAAGCTTTCTTT.

The chain combines TRBV11-1 with TRBJ2-7; perhaps TRBD2 as D (6 bases). Trimming pared 5 bases from V and 0 bases from J, leaving 14 bases between. The CDR3 runs to 15 residues. Germline V gives CDR1 SGHAT, CDR2 FQDESV (reference sequence). The CDR3 sequence: CASSQGLTNSYEQYF. The CDR3, as DNA: TGTGCCAGCAGCCAAGGACTAACGAACTCCTACGAGCAGTACTTC.

This clone was counted only a few times. The J gene is TRBJ2-6, the V gene TRBV5-4, with 7 bases identical to TRBD1. Germline values: CDR1 SGHNT, CDR2 YYREEE (reference sequence). The CDR3 is made up of 15 amino acids. The V gene end was trimmed by 4 bases and the J gene end by 4 bases; junction bases not matched to a gene: 5. The CDR3 coding sequence is TGTGCCAGCAGCCCACAGGGGTCGGGGGCCAACGTCCTGACTTTC. Translation gives CASSPQGSGANVLTF.

V gene TRBV5-1 combines with J gene TRBJ1-1; TRBD1 might be the D (6 bases). Trimming removed 6 bases at V and 7 bases at J, with 19 bases between. The germline V gene encodes CDR1 SGHRS and CDR2 YFSETQ. The CDR3 length is 14 residues. The CDR3 region is CASKIDSARGEAFF. The CDR3 DNA sequence: TGCGCCAGCAAAATTGACAGCGCCAGGGGTGAAGCTTTCTTT. The variable domain in full, with the rest retrieved from reference TRBV5-1 and TRBJ1-1, is KAGVTQTPRYLIKTRGQQVTLSCSPISGHRSVSWYQQTPGQGLQFLFEYFSETQRNKGNFPGRFSGRQFSNSRSEMNVSTLELGDSALYLCASKIDSARGEAFFGQGTRLTVV.

The chain is built from TRBV29-1 and TRBJ2-5; perhaps TRBD1 as D (7 bases). There are 13 residues in the CDR3. From germline, CDR1 is SQVTM and CDR2 ANQGSEA. V was clipped by 5 bases and J by 3 bases, with 13 bases between them. The CDR3: CSVHRGGEETQYF. The CDR3 region has the DNA TGCAGCGTTCACAGGGGAGGAGAAGAGACCCAGTACTTC.

V usage is TRBV6-8 and J usage is TRBJ1-3, with 7 bases lining up with TRBD1. J gave up 3 bases and V 6 bases, and 8 bases lay outside the gene matches. From germline, CDR1 is MNHGY and CDR2 SAAAGT. The CDR3 has 15 amino acids. The CDR3 region is CASRPDRAIGNTIYF. DNA of the CDR3: TGTGCCAGCAGACCCGACAGGGCAATTGGAAACACCATATATTTT.